Listed below are T cell receptor beta chains from one sample, sequenced in a study of blood T cell repertoires in COVID-19. Using immunoSEQ multiplex PCR, the repertoire was profiled, and TCRdb retains in-frame clones only, with some absent. The sample shows about 140,000 clones, approximately 88% of them seen only once. Input material: peripheral blood. These TCRs come from a woman aged 45-60 years with acute or convalescent COVID-19. Both conserved end residues are trimmed from each CDR3. The order of the fields is V gene, CDR3 length, CDR3 protein.

TRBV7-3	12	ASSLTEGITEAF
TRBV2	11	ASSRGINTEAF
TRBV7-6	14	ASSQWTTVGNQPQH
TRBV5-6	14	ASSLAMGRDNSPLH
TRBV3-1/TRBV3-2	9	ASSLPGEQY
TRBV5-1	13	ASREGTATNEKLF
TRBV7-3	9	ASSADDEQF
TRBV5-4	13	ASSLVGRGSYEQY
TRBV5-4	12	ATQYGGTGETQY
TRBV29-1	10	SVAEQGTEAF
TRBV10-3	11	AISGTGNYGYT
TRBV9	14	ASSVDGLSSQETQY